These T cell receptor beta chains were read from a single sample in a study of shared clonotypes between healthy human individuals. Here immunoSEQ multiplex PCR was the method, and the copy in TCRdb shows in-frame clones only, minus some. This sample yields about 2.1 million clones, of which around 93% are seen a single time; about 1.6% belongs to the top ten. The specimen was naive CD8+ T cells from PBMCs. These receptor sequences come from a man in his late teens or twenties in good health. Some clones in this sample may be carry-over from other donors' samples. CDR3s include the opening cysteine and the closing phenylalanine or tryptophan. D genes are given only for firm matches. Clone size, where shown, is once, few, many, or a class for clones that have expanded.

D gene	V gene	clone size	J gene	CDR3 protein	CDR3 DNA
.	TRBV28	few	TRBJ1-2	CASSFWAGYTF	TGTGCCAGCAGTTTCTGGGCCGGCTACACCTTC
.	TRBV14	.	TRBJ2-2	CASSPLPGVGPGELFF	TGTGCCAGCAGCCCGCTCCCCGGGGTGGGTCCCGGGGAGCTGTTTTTT
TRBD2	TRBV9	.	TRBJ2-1	CASSVGGDGGRASNEQFF	TGTGCCAGCAGCGTAGGTGGGGATGGCGGGAGGGCCTCCAATGAGCAGTTCTTC
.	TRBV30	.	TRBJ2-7	CAWSVTSYEQYF	TGTGCCTGGAGTGTGACCTCCTACGAGCAGTACTTC
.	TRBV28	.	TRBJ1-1	CASSRPTLDALGTEAFF	TGTGCCAGCAGCCGTCCCACACTCGACGCTCTGGGGACTGAAGCTTTCTTT
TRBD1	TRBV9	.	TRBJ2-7	CASQVGTGSGEQYF	TGTGCCAGCCAGGTGGGGACAGGCTCTGGGGAGCAGTACTTC
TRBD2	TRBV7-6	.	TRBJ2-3	CASSLLAGSTDTQYF	TGTGCCAGCAGCTTATTAGCGGGAAGCACAGATACGCAGTATTTT
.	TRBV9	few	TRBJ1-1	CASSPGTANTEAFF	TGTGCCAGCAGCCCCGGGACGGCGAACACTGAAGCTTTCTTT
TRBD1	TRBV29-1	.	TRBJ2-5	CSVGTGGEETQYF	TGCAGCGTAGGAACAGGGGGCGAAGAGACCCAGTACTTC
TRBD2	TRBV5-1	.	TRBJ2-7	CASSSGTSGSRYEQYF	TGCGCCAGCAGCTCGGGGACTAGCGGGAGCAGGTACGAGCAGTACTTC
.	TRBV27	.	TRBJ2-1	CASIPIRGTGEQFF	TGTGCCAGCATTCCCATTCGGGGGACCGGTGAGCAGTTCTTC
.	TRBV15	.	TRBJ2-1	CATSRGGRNEQFF	TGTGCCACCAGCAGAGGAGGAAGGAATGAGCAGTTCTTC
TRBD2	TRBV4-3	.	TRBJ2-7	CASSHLAGGSYEQYF	TGCGCCAGCAGCCACTTAGCGGGCGGCTCCTACGAGCAGTACTTC
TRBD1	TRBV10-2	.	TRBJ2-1	CASRAGTEYNEQFF	TGCGCCAGCAGAGCCGGGACAGAATACAATGAGCAGTTCTTC
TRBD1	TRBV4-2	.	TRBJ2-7	CASSQDPGTGYEQYF	TGTGCCAGCAGCCAGGATCCCGGGACAGGATACGAGCAGTACTTC
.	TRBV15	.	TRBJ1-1	CATSRGGGVPEAFF	TGTGCCACCAGCAGAGGTGGGGGGGTTCCTGAAGCTTTCTTT
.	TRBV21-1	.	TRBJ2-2	CASSKSVRRPGELFF	TGTGCCAGCAGCAAAAGTGTTCGGAGGCCCGGGGAGCTGTTTTTT
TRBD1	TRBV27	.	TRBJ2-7	CASSGTGVEQYF	TGTGCCAGCAGCGGGACAGGGGTCGAGCAGTACTTC
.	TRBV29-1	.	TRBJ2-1	CSVEFSYNEQFF	TGCAGCGTTGAATTTTCATACAATGAGCAGTTCTTC
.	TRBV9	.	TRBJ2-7	CASSARTGTYFYEQYF	TGTGCCAGCAGCGCCCGAACCGGGACGTACTTCTACGAGCAGTACTTC
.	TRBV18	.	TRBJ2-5	CASSPPTGETQYF	TGTGCCAGCTCACCACCCACCGGGGAGACCCAGTACTTC
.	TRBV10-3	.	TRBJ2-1	CAIREDRSSYNEQFF	TGTGCCATCAGAGAGGACAGAAGCTCCTACAATGAGCAGTTCTTC
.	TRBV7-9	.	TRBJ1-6	CASSFRGQPPSPLHF	TGTGCCAGCAGCTTTAGGGGACAACCTCCCTCACCCCTCCACTTT
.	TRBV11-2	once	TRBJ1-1	CASSFDPTGNAAFF	TGTGCCAGCAGCTTTGACCCTACGGGGAACGCAGCTTTCTTT
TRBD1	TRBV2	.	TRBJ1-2	CASSDRDRGYYGYTF	TGTGCCAGCAGCGACCGGGACAGGGGTTACTATGGCTACACCTTC
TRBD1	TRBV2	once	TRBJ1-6	CASNNGQGNNSPLHF	TGTGCCAGCAATAACGGACAGGGTAATAATTCACCCCTCCACTTT
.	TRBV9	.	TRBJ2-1	CASSVLSGAIGNEQFF	TGTGCCAGCAGCGTTCTTAGCGGAGCCATCGGGAATGAGCAGTTCTTC
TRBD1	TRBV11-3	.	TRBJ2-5	CASSLGQGAVETQYF	TGTGCCAGCAGCTTAGGACAGGGAGCCGTGGAGACCCAGTACTTC
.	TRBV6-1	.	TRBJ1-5	CASSDVVVNQPQHF	TGTGCCAGCAGTGATGTCGTGGTCAATCAGCCCCAGCATTTT
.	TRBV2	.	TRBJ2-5	CASSKGHHF	TGTGCCAGCAGCAAAGGGCACCACTTC
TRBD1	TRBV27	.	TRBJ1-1	CASSRTGGASEAFF	TGTGCCAGCAGCCGTACAGGGGGCGCTTCTGAAGCTTTCTTT
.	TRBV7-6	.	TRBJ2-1	CASSSSGRLHNEQFF	TGTGCCAGCAGCTCTAGTGGGAGGCTTCACAATGAGCAGTTCTTC
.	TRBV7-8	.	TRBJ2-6	CASSSQPGLSGANVLTF	TGTGCCAGCAGCTCCCAGCCTGGGTTGTCTGGGGCCAACGTCCTGACTTTC
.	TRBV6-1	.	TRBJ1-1	CASSDGGNTEAFF	TGTGCCAGCAGTGACGGAGGGAACACTGAAGCTTTCTTT
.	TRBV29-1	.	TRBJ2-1	CSDLIGLEQFF	TGCAGCGATTTGATCGGGCTTGAGCAGTTCTTC
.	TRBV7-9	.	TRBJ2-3	CASSLEGAITDTQYF	TGTGCCAGCAGCTTAGAAGGGGCCATCACAGATACGCAGTATTTT
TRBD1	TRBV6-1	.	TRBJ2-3	CASSESRGRTDTQYF	TGTGCCAGCAGTGAGTCCAGGGGGCGAACAGATACGCAGTATTTT